Sequencing of this TCR beta chain was carried out in a study of T cells in Graves' hyperthyroidism and ophthalmopathy. Across the whole study: Peripheral blood sampling occurred at initial diagnosis, before any treatment.

Amplified regions were TCR beta CDR3 sequences from RNA transcripts. The study used the HTBI primer set for a first-round RT-PCR of the TCR CDR3. TCRdb recomputed calls from the multiplex PCR reads with MiXCR, one row per CDR3 protein. The sample has a few hundred thousand distinct CDR3 sequences; 15% to 19% are singletons. Patients showing uncontrolled infection, other autoimmune disease, pregnancy or lactation were ineligible. The diagnostic basis comprised clinical symptoms, serum thyroxine and TRAb, thyroid ultrasound and orbital computed tomography. Many counts were recorded for this clonotype. V lost 1 base, J lost 6 bases, and 8 bases lay in between. CDR1 LGHNT and CDR2 FRNRAP come from the germline V gene. The CDR3 totals 13 residues.

The V and J genes are TRBV12-5 and TRBJ2-3; D gene unclear. The source of this sequence is a woman in her twenties or thirties with Graves' hyperthyroidism. The material sequenced was blood. The CDR3 loop is CASGLGPWDTQYF. CDR3 DNA sequence: TGTGCTAGTGGTTTGGGGCCCTGGGATACGCAGTATTTT. Full variable domain (remainder filled in from reference TRBV12-5 and TRBJ2-3): DARVTQTPRHKVTEMGQEVTMRCQPILGHNTVFWYRQTMMQGLELLAYFRNRAPLDDSGMPKDRFSAEMPDATLATLKIQPSEPRDSAVYFCASGLGPWDTQYFGPGTRLTVL.